Below, one T cell receptor (beta chain) is given with its context. The protocol was immunoSEQ multiplex PCR, while the TCRdb copy is restricted to in-frame clones and leaves out a portion. The sample holds under 350,000 clones, roughly 86% seen once. The sample originates from a study of blood T cell repertoires in COVID-19. About the research overall: PBMCs, B-cell-depleted T cells, or T cells provided the cDNA or gDNA that made up the material.

The study drew participants aged about 18 to 89 years from some 23 US areas. Symptom resolution, clearance, or two negative PCRs marked the recovered donors of Cohort 3. V trimming: 1 base; J trimming: 5 bases; junction bases outside the gene matches: 4. Germline CDR1 and CDR2: LGHNT and FRNRAP. CDR3 length: 16 amino acids. The gene calls are TRBV12-5 and TRBJ2-2; 10 bases map to TRBD1. Sequenced: PBMCs or T cells enriched from blood (not recorded which). The source is a woman aged 60-75 years who had recovered from COVID-19. The CDR3 loop is CASGLGTGGKTGELFF. The CDR3 DNA follows: TGTGCTAGTGGTTTGGGGACAGGGGGAAAAACCGGGGAGCTGTTTTTT.